This TCR beta chain stems from a study of T cell changes during pregnancy in multiple sclerosis. In germline, CDR1 is SGHVS, CDR2 FNYEAQ. The CDR3 consists of 16 residues. The V gene lost 6 bases and the J gene lost 0 bases, with 17 bases spanning the gap. Some clones are missing from TCRdb's copy, which holds only in-frame ones; the method was immunoSEQ multiplex PCR. The data show tens of thousands of clones, around nine tenths seen once. The TCR originated in a female donor with multiple sclerosis, enrolled in a pregnancy study. The chain has TRBV7-6 and TRBJ1-2; TRBD1 might be the D (6 bases). The material sequenced was CD4+ T cells from peripheral blood mononuclear cells, taken before pregnancy. CDR3 residues: CASSFSPGQTNYGYTF. As DNA, the CDR3 is TGTGCCAGCAGTTTCAGCCCAGGACAGACTAACTATGGCTACACCTTC.